The clone carrying this T cell receptor beta chain was recorded at least ten times. Its specificity is not known. One entry per CDR3 protein, called by TCRdb with MiXCR from the 5' RACE reads. The table shows approximately 300,000 distinct CDR3 sequences, with 9.5% occurring only once. The data originate from a study of identical twins. Study conclusions and caveats: Memory repertoires lacked the insertion deficit that abundant cord blood beta clonotypes showed. Out-of-frame TCR alpha sharing observed in monozygotic twins exceeded model estimates.

The CDR3 sequence is 17 residues long. Germline loops: CDR1 KGHDR, CDR2 SFDVKD. Trimming at V came to 1 base and at J to 8 bases, leaving 7 bases not matched to a gene. The data also belong to a second study, concerning yellow fever vaccine responses in identical twins.

What was sequenced was CD8+ T cells sorted from blood. The V call is TRBV24-1, the J call TRBJ2-1, with 13 bases matching TRBD2. The sequence came from a woman between 18 and 29 years old in good health. In DNA, the CDR3 is TGTGCCACCAGTGATTTTTGGACTAGCGGGAGTATCGATGAGCAGTTCTTC. Its protein is CATSDFWTSGSIDEQFF.